This TCR beta chain was documented in a study of a mutant IDH1 vaccine in newly diagnosed glioma. Sequencing used immunoSEQ multiplex PCR; TCRdb keeps in-frame clones, though not all of them. The sample contains approximately 82,000 clones, approximately 85% of which appear only once. Points on this clone: Its antigen is unidentified.

Time point defined: week 23, last vaccination. Doses consisted of 300 ug of mutant IDH1 20-mer peptide each, paired with topical imiquimod. The sequence was obtained from a woman in her fifties or sixties with glioma. Source: PBMCs, taken from a glioma patient whose treatment included an IDH1 peptide vaccine.

The CDR3 spells CASTLTGTGNTGELFF. The CDR3 nucleotides are TGCGCCAGCACCTTAACCGGGACGGGGAACACCGGGGAGCTGTTTTTT. This chain connects TRBV5-1 to TRBJ2-2, with D possibly called TRBD1 or TRBD2 (5 bases each). CDR3 length: 16 amino acids. From germline, CDR1 is SGHRS and CDR2 YFSETQ. The V end was cut by 6 bases, the J end by 1 base, with 16 bases between.